These 21 T cell receptor beta chains share one sample of origin, sequenced in a study of glioma-infiltrating T cells. The iRepertoire nested amplicon-rescue multiplex PCR amplified TCR alpha and beta CDR3s from RNA. Via MiXCR, TCRdb re-called the multiplex PCR reads, giving one row per CDR3 protein. The sample contains more than 350,000 distinct CDR3 sequences, less than 50% of which appear only once. The specimen was glioma tissue, nonneoplastic brain tissue, or PBMCs (not recorded which). These TCRs come from a human donor with low-grade glioma or glioblastoma, undergoing nonglioma brain surgery, or in good health (not recorded which).

The chain carries TRBV4-3 and TRBJ2-3; 7 bases agree with TRBD2. This CDR3 is 17 amino acids long. With 3 bases clipped from V and 4 bases from J, the junction kept 13 bases outside the gene matches. Germline V CDR1 and CDR2: LGHNA, YSLEER. CDR3 sequence reads: CASSQRVAGEFADTQYF. CDR3 coding DNA: TGCGCCAGCAGCCAGAGGGTAGCGGGCGAGTTCGCAGATACGCAGTATTTT.

Details on this clonotype: The junction differs from germline at one of its ends, possibly a read error. The chain uses TRBV6-2 or TRBV6-3 and TRBJ2-5; a weak D match, TRBD2 (6 bases). The germline V gene encodes CDR1 MNHEY and CDR2 SVGEGT. The CDR3 runs to 14 residues. The CDR3 loop reads CAISGSSGKETQYF. The DNA of the CDR3 is TGTGCCATCAGTGGAAGTAGCGGAAAAGAGACCCAGTACTTC.

The V gene is TRBV12-5, the J gene TRBJ2-7, with 8 bases lining up with TRBD1. The J segment lost 3 bases and the V segment lost 5 bases, leaving 15 bases of the junction unmatched. The CDR3 contains 17 residues. Germline V CDR1 and CDR2: LGHNT, FRNRAP. The CDR3 bases are TGTGCTAGTGGTGAAGAACCCCGGGACAGGATGAACTACGAGCAGTACTTC. This sequence encodes CASGEEPRDRMNYEQYF. The whole variable domain, filled in from reference TRBV12-5 and TRBJ2-7, reads DARVTQTPRHKVTEMGQEVTMRCQPILGHNTVFWYRQTMMQGLELLAYFRNRAPLDDSGMPKDRFSAEMPDATLATLKIQPSEPRDSAVYFCASGEEPRDRMNYEQYFGPGTRLTVT.

J is TRBJ2-1 and V is TRBV7-3; 9 bases are a match to TRBD2. This CDR3 region has 16 residues. V gave up 5 bases and J gave up 0 bases; unmatched junction bases: 5. The V gene's germline CDR1 is SGHTA and CDR2 FQGTGA. This chain's CDR3 is CASSPRLAASYNEQFF. The CDR3 coding sequence is TGTGCCAGCAGCCCCCGACTAGCGGCCTCCTACAATGAGCAGTTCTTC. Together with reference TRBV7-3 and TRBJ2-1, the CDR3 gives the full variable domain: GAGVSQTPSNKVTEKGKYVELRCDPISGHTALYWYRQSLGQGPEFLIYFQGTGAADDSGLPNDRFFAVRPEGSVSTLKIQRTERGDSAVYLCASSPRLAASYNEQFFGPGTRLTVL.

This clonotype was seen many times. The chain has TRBV6-1 and TRBJ2-1; the D call may be TRBD1 or TRBD2 (5 bases each). The CDR3 sequence is 11 residues long. V was shortened by 7 bases and J by 8 bases, with 9 bases between the two germline ends. Germline V lookup: CDR1 MNHNS, CDR2 SASEGT. The CDR3 sequence is CASIQGDEQFF. DNA for the CDR3: TGTGCCAGCATTCAGGGAGATGAGCAGTTCTTC.

The chain couples TRBV7-6 to TRBJ1-2; D perhaps matches TRBD1 (6 bases). Trimming pared 8 bases from V and 6 bases from J, leaving 13 bases between. The CDR3 contains 12 residues. The germline V gene has CDR1 SGHVS and CDR2 FNYEAQ. The CDR3: CASGPYRDGYTF. Here the CDR3 DNA reads TGTGCCAGCGGGCCCTACAGGGATGGCTACACCTTC. The variable domain in full, completed from reference TRBV7-6 and TRBJ1-2, reads GAGVSQSPRYKVTKRGQDVALRCDPISGHVSLYWYRQALGQGPEFLTYFNYEAQQDKSGLPNDRFSAERPEGSISTLTIQRTEQRDSAMYRCASGPYRDGYTFGSGTRLTVV.

This clonotype was seen only a few times. The J gene is TRBJ2-3, the V gene TRBV20-1, with D perhaps TRBD1 (6 bases). Trimming pared 1 base from V and 6 bases from J, leaving 14 bases between. The CDR3 totals 14 residues. Germline-derived CDR1 and CDR2 are DFQATT and SNEGSKA (reference sequence). CDR3 sequence: CSARVNRESDTQYF. CDR3 nucleotides: TGCAGTGCTAGAGTCAACAGGGAGTCCGATACGCAGTATTTT.

As to this clonotype: This sequence may be a read error, since a much larger clone differs from it by one base. Because it lacks the conserved phenylalanine or tryptophan at the end, this CDR3 is likely a read error. The CDR3 nucleotides are TGTGCCAGCAGCCCAGGGCAGGGGGAGACCCAGTACCTC. It yields the protein CASSPGQGETQYL. The J gene is TRBJ2-5, the V gene TRBV7-3; D may be TRBD1 (6 bases). Germline V lookup: CDR1 SGHTA, CDR2 FQGTGA. The CDR3 is 13 residues long. V was clipped by 5 bases and J by 5 bases, with 12 bases between them.

There are many counts of this clonotype. This sequence joins TRBV20-1 and TRBJ1-5; TRBD1 aligns across 7 bases. CDR3 length: 19 amino acids. After removal of 0 bases from V and 10 bases from J, the junction contained 24 bases not matched to a gene. The germline gives CDR1 DFQATT, CDR2 SNEGSKA (reference sequence). For the CDR3, the DNA is TGCAGTGCTAGAGATTTTAGGGCCCCGGGACAGCCTACCGAAGGACCCCAGCATTTT. This codes for CSARDFRAPGQPTEGPQHF.

This clonotype was counted at least ten times. CDR3 protein: CASSSRRTTDTQYF. The CDR3 DNA reads TGTGCCAGCAGTTCCCGCCGGACCACAGATACGCAGTATTTT. The chain has TRBV6-1 and TRBJ2-3; D not resolved. Germline CDR1 and CDR2: MNHNS and SASEGT. This CDR3 spans 14 amino acids. Trimming took 5 bases from V and 2 from J, leaving 11 bases between them.

This clonotype was seen many times. The chain uses TRBV6-1 and TRBJ2-1; perhaps TRBD1 as D (7 bases). Looked up from germline, CDR1 is MNHNS and CDR2 is SASEGT. V was cut by 6 bases and J by 3 bases, with 9 bases left in between. The CDR3 covers 13 residues. The CDR3 nucleotides are TGTGCCAGCAGGCGGGACAGCTACAATGAGCAGTTCTTC. This encodes CASRRDSYNEQFF.

This chain connects TRBV29-1 to TRBJ1-4; the D gene is possibly TRBD1 (6 bases). V lost 1 base and J lost 9, with 18 bases in between. This CDR3 comprises 15 residues. Germline CDR1 and CDR2: SQVTM and ANQGSEA. The CDR3 here is CSVEGGPGRRQKLFF. The CDR3 nucleotides read TGCAGCGTTGAAGGGGGGCCGGGGCGCCGACAAAAACTGTTTTTT.

The rearrangement joins TRBV20-1 to TRBJ1-1, with 7 bases lining up with TRBD1. Germline V lookup: CDR1 DFQATT, CDR2 SNEGSKA (reference sequence). The CDR3 contains 15 residues. With 6 bases clipped from V and 4 bases from J, the junction kept 14 bases outside the gene matches. The CDR3 reads CSARKQGWFFTEAFF. CDR3 DNA sequence: TGCAGTGCAAGAAAACAGGGGTGGTTTTTCACTGAAGCTTTCTTT.

A remark on this clonotype: At one of its ends the junction is not consistent with the germline gene, which may arise from a read error. The chain links TRBV7-3 to TRBJ1-2, with D uncertain. CDR3 length equals 14 residues. Germline V gene sequence: CDR1 SGHTA, CDR2 FQGTGA. The chain's CDR3 is CASSQEFRNYGYTF. The CDR3 bases are TGCGCCAGCAGCCAAGAATTCCGAAACTATGGCTACACCTTC.

This clonotype was detected many times. The chain joins TRBV27 to TRBJ1-1; D uncertain. Germline assignment: CDR1 MNHEY and CDR2 SMNVEV (reference sequence). This CDR3 comprises 15 residues. V lost 6 bases and J lost 1, with 15 bases in between. CDR3 sequence (DNA): TGTGCCAGCAGAGAGTCCCACTTAGGGAACACTGAAGCTTTCTTT. Encoded protein: CASRESHLGNTEAFF.

This clonotype was seen a handful of times. The chain carries TRBV7-2 and TRBJ2-6, with 7 bases fitting TRBD1. Germline V gene data show CDR1 as SGHTA and CDR2 as FQGNSA. The V gene end was trimmed by 5 bases and the J gene end by 2 bases; junction bases not matched to a gene: 3. The CDR3 is made up of 15 amino acids. The CDR3 DNA reads as TGTGCCAGCAGCACCGGGACAGCTGGGGCCAACGTCCTGACTTTC. Its translation: CASSTGTAGANVLTF.

This clonotype was observed a few times. The rearrangement joins TRBV7-2 to TRBJ2-1, with D hard to call. Per the germline V gene, CDR1 is SGHTA and CDR2 is FQGNSA. Trimming took 6 bases from V and 5 from J, leaving 11 bases between them. This CDR3 is built from 13 residues. The CDR3 sequence: CASRLTVNNEQFF. The CDR3 nucleotides are TGTGCCAGCAGGTTGACGGTGAACAATGAGCAGTTCTTC.

This clonotype has just a few counts. The rearrangement joins TRBV4-2 to TRBJ2-7; 13 positions match TRBD2. Germline CDR1 and CDR2: LGHNA and YNFKEQ. This CDR3 is built from 19 residues. The trim removed 1 base at V and 6 bases at J, leaving 15 bases unmatched. The CDR3 DNA is TGTGCCAGCAGCCAAGCCCTGGGGACTAGCGGGACCCGAATGGGCGAGCAGTACTTC. Translated: CASSQALGTSGTRMGEQYF.

The chain uses TRBV7-9 and TRBJ1-5; TRBD1 aligns across 8 bases. J lost 2 bases, V lost 4 bases, and 4 bases had no gene match. CDR1 SEHNR and CDR2 FQNEAQ come from the germline V gene (reference sequence). The CDR3 has 15 residues. The CDR3 nucleotides read TGTGCCAGCAGCTCCGGACAGGGTGGCAATCAGCCCCAGCATTTT. This codes for CASSSGQGGNQPQHF.

A few counts support this clonotype. At one end the junction does not follow the germline gene, possibly because of a read error. The chain has TRBV11-2 and TRBJ2-3; perhaps TRBD1 as D (5 bases). CDR3 length: 13 residues. The germline V gene has CDR1 SGHAT and CDR2 FQNNGV. The CDR3 DNA follows: TGTGCCAGCAGCACAACCCAGGGTAATACTCAGTATTTT. Its protein is CASSTTQGNTQYF.

The chain carries TRBV29-1 and TRBJ1-2, with 9 bases identical to TRBD1. The trim removed 8 bases at V and 8 bases at J, leaving 6 bases unmatched. The CDR3 has 11 amino acids. Germline assignment: CDR1 SQVTM and CDR2 ANQGSEA. The CDR3 coding sequence is TGCAGCATACCGACAGGGGGAGGCTACACCTTC. It yields the protein CSIPTGGGYTF.